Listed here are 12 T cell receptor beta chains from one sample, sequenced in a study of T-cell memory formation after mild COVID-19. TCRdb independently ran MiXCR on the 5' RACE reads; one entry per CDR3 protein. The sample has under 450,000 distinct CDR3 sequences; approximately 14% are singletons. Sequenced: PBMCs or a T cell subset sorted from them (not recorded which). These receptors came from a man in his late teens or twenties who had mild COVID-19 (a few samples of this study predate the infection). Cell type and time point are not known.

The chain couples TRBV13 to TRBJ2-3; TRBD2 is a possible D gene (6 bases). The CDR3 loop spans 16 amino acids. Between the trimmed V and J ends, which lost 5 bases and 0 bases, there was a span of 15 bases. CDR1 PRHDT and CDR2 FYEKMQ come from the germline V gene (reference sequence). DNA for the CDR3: TGTGCCAGCAGCACCCAGACTAGGGACAGCACAGATACGCAGTATTTT. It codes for CASSTQTRDSTDTQYF.

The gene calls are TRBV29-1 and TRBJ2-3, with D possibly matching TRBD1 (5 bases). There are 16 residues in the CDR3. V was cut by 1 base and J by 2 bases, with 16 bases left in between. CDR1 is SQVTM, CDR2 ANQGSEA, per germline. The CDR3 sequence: CSVEGRRQQYTDTQYF. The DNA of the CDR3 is TGCAGCGTTGAAGGGAGAAGACAGCAATACACAGATACGCAGTATTTT.

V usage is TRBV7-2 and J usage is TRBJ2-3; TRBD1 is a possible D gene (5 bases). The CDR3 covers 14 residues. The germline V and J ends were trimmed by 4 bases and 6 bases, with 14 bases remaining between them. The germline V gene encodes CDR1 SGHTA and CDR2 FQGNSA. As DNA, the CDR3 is TGTGCCAGCAGCTGGGAAGGGGCCGAGGATACGCAGTATTTT. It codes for CASSWEGAEDTQYF.

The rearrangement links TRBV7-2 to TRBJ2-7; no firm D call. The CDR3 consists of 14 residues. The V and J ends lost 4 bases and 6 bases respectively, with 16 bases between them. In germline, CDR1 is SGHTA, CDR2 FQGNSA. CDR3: CASSYHAETGEQYF. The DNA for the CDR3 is TGTGCCAGCAGCTACCATGCGGAGACCGGCGAGCAGTACTTC.

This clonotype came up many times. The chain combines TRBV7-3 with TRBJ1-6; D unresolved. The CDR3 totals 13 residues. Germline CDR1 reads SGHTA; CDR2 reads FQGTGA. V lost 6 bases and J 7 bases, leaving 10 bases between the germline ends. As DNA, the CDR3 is TGTGCCAGCAGGCGCAGTGGGAATTCACCCCTCCACTTT. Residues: CASRRSGNSPLHF.

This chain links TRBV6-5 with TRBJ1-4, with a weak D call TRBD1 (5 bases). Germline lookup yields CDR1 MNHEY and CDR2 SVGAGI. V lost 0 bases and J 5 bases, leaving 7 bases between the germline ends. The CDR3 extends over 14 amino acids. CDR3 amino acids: CASSYSGGNEKLFF. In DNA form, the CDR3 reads TGTGCCAGCAGTTACTCGGGGGGGAATGAAAAACTGTTTTTT.

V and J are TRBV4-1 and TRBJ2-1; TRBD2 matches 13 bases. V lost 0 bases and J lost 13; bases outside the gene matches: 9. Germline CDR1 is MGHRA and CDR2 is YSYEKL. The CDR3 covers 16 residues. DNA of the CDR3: TGCGCCAGCAGCCAAGAGGACGCGGGACTAGCGGGGAACCAGTTCTTC. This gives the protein CASSQEDAGLAGNQFF.

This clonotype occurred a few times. The chain's CDR3 is CASSAGLDSPLHF. CDR3 in DNA: TGTGCCAGTAGCGCCGGGCTGGATTCACCCCTCCACTTT. This sequence joins TRBV12-3 or TRBV12-4 and TRBJ1-6; D is undetermined. This CDR3 is built from 13 residues. Trimming left V 9 bases short and J 8 bases short, with 14 bases between.

CDR3 protein: CASSEGTGAYEQYF. In DNA form, the CDR3 reads TGTGCCAGCAGTGAAGGGACAGGAGCCTACGAGCAGTACTTC. The chain has TRBV2 and TRBJ2-7; 7 bases match TRBD1. Germline loops: CDR1 SNHLY, CDR2 FYNNEI. V lost 1 base to trimming and J lost 2 bases; unmatched junction nucleotides: 2. CDR3 length: 14 residues.

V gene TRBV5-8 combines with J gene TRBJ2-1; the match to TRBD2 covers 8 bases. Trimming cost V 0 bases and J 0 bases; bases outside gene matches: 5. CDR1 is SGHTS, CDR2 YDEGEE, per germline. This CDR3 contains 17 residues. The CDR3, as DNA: TGTGCCAGCAGCTTGGTAACGGGGACTAGCTCCTACAATGAGCAGTTCTTC. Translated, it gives CASSLVTGTSSYNEQFF.

This CDR3 is CASSRGQGANYGYTF. DNA of the CDR3: TGTGCCAGCAGCCGCGGACAGGGGGCAAACTATGGCTACACCTTC. The chain uses TRBV7-2 and TRBJ1-2, with TRBD1 matching 11 bases. The CDR3 consists of 15 residues. V lost 5 bases, J lost 2 bases, and 4 bases stayed unmatched. Germline CDR1 reads SGHTA; CDR2 reads FQGNSA.

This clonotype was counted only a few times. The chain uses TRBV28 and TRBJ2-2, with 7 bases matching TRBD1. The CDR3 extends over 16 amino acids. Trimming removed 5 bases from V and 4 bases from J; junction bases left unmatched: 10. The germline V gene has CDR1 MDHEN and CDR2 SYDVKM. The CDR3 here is CASSPRQGRSTGELFF. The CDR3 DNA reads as TGTGCCAGCAGTCCAAGACAGGGAAGATCCACCGGGGAGCTGTTTTTT.